The TCR beta chain described here comes from a study of blood T cell repertoires in COVID-19. Whole-study context: The study drew acute and convalescent COVID-19 samples from the United States, Italy and Spain. Nucleic acid was either cDNA or gDNA, and it came from T cells, B-cell-depleted T cells, or PBMCs.

Trimming removed 1 base from V and 2 bases from J, with 18 bases in between. In germline, CDR1 is SGHVS, CDR2 FQNEAQ. This CDR3 is built from 17 residues. Original data processing: Reference gene primer amplification gave estimated nucleated cell counts. This table comes from immunoSEQ multiplex PCR, and its TCRdb copy is limited to in-frame clones, with some not included. V and J calls and clone size are as listed in that table; D and trimming were resolved from the DNA. The sample includes more than 65,000 clones, roughly four fifths of them seen just once. The chain links TRBV7-8 to TRBJ2-7, with D possibly being TRBD1 (6 bases). This clonotype originated in a human donor in a cohort sampled during active COVID-19. Sequences were obtained from peripheral blood. The CDR3 region is CASSLVRQGTPTYEQYF. CDR3 DNA: TGTGCCAGCAGCTTAGTCAGGCAGGGGACCCCAACCTACGAGCAGTACTTC. The full variable domain, with the rest looked up from reference TRBV7-8 and TRBJ2-7, is GAGVSQSPRYKVAKRGQDVALRCDPISGHVSLFWYQQALGQGPEFLTYFQNEAQLDKSGLPSDRFFAERPEGSVSTLKIQRTQQEDSAVYLCASSLVRQGTPTYEQYFGPGTRLTVT.